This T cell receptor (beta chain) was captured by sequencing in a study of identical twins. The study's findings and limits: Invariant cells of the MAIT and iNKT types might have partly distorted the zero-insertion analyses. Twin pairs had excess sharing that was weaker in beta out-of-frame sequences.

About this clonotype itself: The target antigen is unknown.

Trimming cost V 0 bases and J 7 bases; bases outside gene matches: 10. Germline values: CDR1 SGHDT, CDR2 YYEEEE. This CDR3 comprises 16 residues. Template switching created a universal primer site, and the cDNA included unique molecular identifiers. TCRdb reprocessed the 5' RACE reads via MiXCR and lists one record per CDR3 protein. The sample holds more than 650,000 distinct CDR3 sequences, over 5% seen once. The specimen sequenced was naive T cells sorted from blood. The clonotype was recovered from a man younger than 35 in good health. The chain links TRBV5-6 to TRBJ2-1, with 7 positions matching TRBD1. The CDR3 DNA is TGTGCCAGCAGCTTGGGGTTGGGCAGGGGGTCGAATGAGCAGTTCTTC. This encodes CASSLGLGRGSNEQFF.